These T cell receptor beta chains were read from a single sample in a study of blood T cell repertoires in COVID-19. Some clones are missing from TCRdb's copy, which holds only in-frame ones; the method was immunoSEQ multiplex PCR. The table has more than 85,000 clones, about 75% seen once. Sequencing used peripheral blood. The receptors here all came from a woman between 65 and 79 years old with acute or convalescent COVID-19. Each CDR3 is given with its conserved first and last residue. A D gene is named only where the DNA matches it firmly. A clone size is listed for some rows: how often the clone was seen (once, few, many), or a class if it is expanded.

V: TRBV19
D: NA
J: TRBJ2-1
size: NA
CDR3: CASSAGLGVNNEQFF
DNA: TGTGCCAGTAGTGCGGGACTCGGTGTTAACAATGAGCAGTTCTTC

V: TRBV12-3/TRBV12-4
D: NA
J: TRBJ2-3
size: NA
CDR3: CASSPTSAGAQYF
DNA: TGTGCCAGCAGCCCAACCTCCGCCGGGGCGCAGTATTTT

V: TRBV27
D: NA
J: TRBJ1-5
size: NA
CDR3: CASRTTKPLGDYSNQPQHF
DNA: TGTGCCAGCAGAACAACAAAGCCCCTGGGGGACTATAGCAATCAGCCCCAGCATTTT

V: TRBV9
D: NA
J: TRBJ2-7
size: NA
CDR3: CASSSVSYEQYF
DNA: TGTGCCAGCTCCAGCGTTTCCTACGAGCAGTACTTC

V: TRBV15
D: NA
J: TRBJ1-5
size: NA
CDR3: CATSRQLNQPQHF
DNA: TGTGCCACCAGCAGACAACTCAATCAGCCCCAGCATTTT

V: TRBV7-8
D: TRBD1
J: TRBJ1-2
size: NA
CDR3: CASSTALVVGQGARNGYTF
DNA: TGTGCCAGCAGCACTGCCCTTGTAGTGGGACAGGGTGCCAGGAATGGCTACACCTTC

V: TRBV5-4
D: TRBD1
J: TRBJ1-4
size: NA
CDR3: CASSPTGGVSEKLFF
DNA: TGTGCCAGCAGCCCGACAGGGGGAGTGAGTGAAAAACTGTTTTTT

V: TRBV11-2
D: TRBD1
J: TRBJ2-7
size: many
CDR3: CASSSDREGEQYF
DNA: TGTGCCAGCAGCTCGGACAGGGAAGGCGAGCAGTACTTC

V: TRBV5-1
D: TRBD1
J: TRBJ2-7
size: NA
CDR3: CASSLTGTESYEQYF
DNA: TGCGCCAGCAGTTTGACCGGGACAGAAAGCTACGAGCAGTACTTC

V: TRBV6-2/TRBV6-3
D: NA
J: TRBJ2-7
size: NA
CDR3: CASSYPIGGGTYEQYF
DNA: TGTGCCAGCAGTTACCCCATAGGGGGGGGGACCTACGAGCAGTACTTC

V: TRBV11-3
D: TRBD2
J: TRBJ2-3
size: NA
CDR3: CASSFSGGADTQYF
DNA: TGTGCCAGCAGCTTTAGCGGGGGGGCCGATACGCAGTATTTT

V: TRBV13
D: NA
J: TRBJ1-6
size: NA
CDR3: CASSTGLGFDSPLHF
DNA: TGTGCCAGCAGCACCGGACTGGGCTTTGATTCACCCCTCCACTTT

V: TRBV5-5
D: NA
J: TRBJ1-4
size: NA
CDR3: CASSQIQGGSEKLFF
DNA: TGTGCCAGCAGTCAGATACAGGGCGGGAGTGAAAAACTGTTTTTT

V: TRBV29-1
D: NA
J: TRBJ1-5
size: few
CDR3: CSVRGSINQPQHF
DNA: TGCAGCGTTCGAGGGTCGATAAATCAGCCCCAGCATTTT

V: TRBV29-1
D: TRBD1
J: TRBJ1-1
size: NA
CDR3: CSVHVGTADTEAFF
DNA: TGCAGCGTCCACGTGGGGACAGCCGACACTGAAGCTTTCTTT

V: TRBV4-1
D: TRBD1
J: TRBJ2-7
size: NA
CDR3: CASSYGQGYEQYF
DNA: TGCGCCAGCAGCTACGGACAGGGCTACGAGCAGTACTTC